This record looks at one TCR beta chain sequence and its context. The germline V gene encodes CDR1 SGHTA and CDR2 FQGTGA. This CDR3 is 15 amino acids long. V was shortened by 1 base and J by 3 bases, with 10 bases between the two germline ends. This table comes from immunoSEQ multiplex PCR, and its TCRdb copy is limited to in-frame clones, with some not included. The table includes 28,000 or so clones, around nine tenths detected once. This sample was included in a study of T cell changes during pregnancy in multiple sclerosis. This clonotype originated in a female donor with multiple sclerosis, enrolled in a pregnancy study. The rearrangement joins TRBV7-3 to TRBJ2-1, with D unclear. The material was CD8+ T cells from peripheral blood mononuclear cells, obtained in the second trimester of pregnancy. CDR3 in DNA: TGTGCCAGCAGCTTAATAGGTGGCGGCTACAATGAGCAGTTCTTC. It is translated as CASSLIGGGYNEQFF.